In its sample, the clone carrying this TCR beta chain was seen a few times. The target antigen is unknown. The V and J ends lost 5 bases and 10 bases, in that order; junction bases with no gene match: 9. Germline CDR1 MNHEY, CDR2 SMNVEV (reference sequence). This CDR3 comprises 15 residues. Antigen-specific CD4+ T cells expanded by the ViraFEST assay with viral peptide pools were then sequenced. Isolating CD4+ T cells followed about 11 days of culture. Either the BNT162b2 or mRNA-1273 vaccine was given to participants in two doses. It was with roughly 10 IU/ml IL-2 and around 9.9 ug/ml peptides that more than 1.5 million PBMC per well were cultured. Measured with immunoSEQ multiplex PCR; TCRdb has only the in-frame clones, and not every one. The data show tens of thousands of clones, with 73% seen just once and 1% to 1.5% held by the top ten. This sample was included in a study of vaccination effects on CD4 cells after COVID-19.

Here the sequenced sample was CD4+ T cells from PBMCs cultured with HCoV-229E spike peptides, taken after COVID-19 vaccination. The chain has TRBV27 and TRBJ1-6; TRBD1 aligns across 9 bases. The receptor was isolated from a human donor who received a COVID-19 vaccine. The CDR3 reads CASSPRTGETSPLHF. CDR3 DNA sequence: TGTGCCAGCAGTCCCCGGACAGGGGAAACCTCACCCCTCCACTTT.